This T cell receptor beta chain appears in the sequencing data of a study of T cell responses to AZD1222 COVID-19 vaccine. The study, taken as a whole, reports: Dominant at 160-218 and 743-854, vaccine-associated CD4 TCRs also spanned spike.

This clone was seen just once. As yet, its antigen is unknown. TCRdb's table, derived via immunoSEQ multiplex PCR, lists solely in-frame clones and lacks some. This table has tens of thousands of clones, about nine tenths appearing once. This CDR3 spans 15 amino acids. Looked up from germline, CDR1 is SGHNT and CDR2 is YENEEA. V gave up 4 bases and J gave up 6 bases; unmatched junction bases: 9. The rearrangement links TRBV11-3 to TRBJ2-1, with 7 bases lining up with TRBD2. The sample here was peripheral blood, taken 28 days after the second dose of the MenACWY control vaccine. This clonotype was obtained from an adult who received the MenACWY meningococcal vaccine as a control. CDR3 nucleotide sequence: TGTGCCAGCAGCTCTGGGGGAGGGCCAGGCAATGAGCAGTTCTTC. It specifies CASSSGGGPGNEQFF. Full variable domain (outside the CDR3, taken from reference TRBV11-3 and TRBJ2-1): EAGVVQSPRYKIIEKKQPVAFWCNPISGHNTLYWYLQNLGQGPELLIRYENEEAVDDSQLPKDRFSAERLKGVDSTLKIQPAELGDSAVYLCASSSGGGPGNEQFFGPGTRLTVL.